Below, one TCR beta chain is given with its context. What it binds is not known. Libraries were prepared by immunoSEQ multiplex PCR; TCRdb keeps only in-frame clonotypes and omits some of them. The sample yields about 73,000 clones, approximately 95% seen once. These data come from a study of cytomegalovirus exposure and HLA in healthy donors. Study-level information: The 120 or so validation repertoires used a platform that matched the one used for the approximately 610 first-cohort repertoires, as a later analysis reported. General study points: The dataset shows that most TCR sequences were rare, while some public TCRs occurred in many donors. It was 150 to 200 TCR beta chains that were listed as cytomegalovirus-associated.

CDR1 and CDR2 (germline): GTSNPN, SVGIG (reference sequence). The CDR3 spans 11 residues. Trimming pared 1 base from V and 5 bases from J, leaving 5 bases between. The sample comprised PBMCs. This sequence was found in a man between 18 and 35 years old in good health and CMV-seronegative. The chain is built from TRBV30 and TRBJ2-5, with no clear D. The CDR3 sequence: CAWSALETQYF. The CDR3 nucleotides read TGTGCCTGGAGTGCCTTGGAGACCCAGTACTTC.